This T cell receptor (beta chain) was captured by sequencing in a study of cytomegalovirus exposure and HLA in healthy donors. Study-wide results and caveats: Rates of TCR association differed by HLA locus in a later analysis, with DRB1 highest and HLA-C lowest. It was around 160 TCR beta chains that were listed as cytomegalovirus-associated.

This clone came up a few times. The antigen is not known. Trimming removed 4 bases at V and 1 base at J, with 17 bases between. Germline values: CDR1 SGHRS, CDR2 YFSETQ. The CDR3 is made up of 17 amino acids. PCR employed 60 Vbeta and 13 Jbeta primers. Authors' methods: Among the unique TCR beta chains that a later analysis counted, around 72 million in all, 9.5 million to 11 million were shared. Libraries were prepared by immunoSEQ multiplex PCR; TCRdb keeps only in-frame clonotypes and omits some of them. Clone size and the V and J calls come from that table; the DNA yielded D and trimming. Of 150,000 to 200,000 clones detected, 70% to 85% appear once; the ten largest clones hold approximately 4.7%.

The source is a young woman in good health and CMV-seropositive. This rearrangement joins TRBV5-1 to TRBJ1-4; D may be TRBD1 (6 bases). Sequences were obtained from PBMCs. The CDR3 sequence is CASSRRGSFVTNEKLFF. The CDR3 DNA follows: TGCGCCAGCAGCCGCAGGGGATCTTTTGTAACTAATGAAAAACTGTTTTTT.